One sample yielded the 12 T cell receptor beta chains listed below, sequenced in a study of T cell repertoires in cytomegalovirus infection. MiXCR, run by TCRdb on the reads, gives a single entry per CDR3 protein. The table records 480,000 or so distinct CDR3 sequences, about 11% of them present only once. Sequenced input: PBMCs. The receptor set was obtained from a human donor in good health (CMV status not recorded). Some clones in this sample may be carry-over from other donors' samples.

With regard to this clonotype: A much larger clone lies one base from this, so it may be a read error. The chain joins TRBV29-1 to TRBJ2-7; TRBD2 is a possible D gene (5 bases). V lost 0 bases and J 7 bases, leaving 16 bases between the germline ends. CDR3 length equals 14 residues. Germline V gene data show CDR1 as SQVTM and CDR2 as ANQGSEA. This chain's CDR3 is CSVEEIEGVREQYF. The CDR3 nucleotides read TGCAGCGTTGAAGAGATAGAGGGAGTGCGAGAGCAGTACTTC.

Note on this clonotype: A much more abundant neighbour one base away suggests this may be a read error. V gene TRBV10-3 combines with J gene TRBJ1-1; a weak D match, TRBD1 (6 bases). This CDR3 contains 14 residues. CDR1 is ENHRY, CDR2 SYGVKD, per germline. Deletions cut 6 bases from V and 2 bases from J, with 13 bases between. DNA of the CDR3: TGTGCCATCAGGGAGCGACAGGATAACACTGAAGCTTTCTTT. Its protein is CAIRERQDNTEAFF.

The sample holds many counts of this clonotype. The chain uses TRBV5-1 and TRBJ2-1, with 11 positions matching TRBD2. Looked up from germline, CDR1 is SGHRS and CDR2 is YFSETQ. The ends lost 7 bases at V and 4 bases at J; junction bases unmatched: 7. The CDR3 length is 15 residues. The CDR3 is CASGGTSGLYNEQFF. The CDR3 coding sequence is TGCGCCAGCGGTGGGACTAGCGGACTGTACAATGAGCAGTTCTTC.

In nucleotides, the CDR3 is TGTGCCAGCAGCCAAGGGACAGGGACTGGGGCCAACGTCCTGACTTTC. As protein: CASSQGTGTGANVLTF. The V and J genes are TRBV4-2 and TRBJ2-6; 8 bases match TRBD1. The CDR3 consists of 16 residues. Germline V CDR1 and CDR2: LGHNA, YNFKEQ. V lost 1 base, J lost 2 bases, and 1 base stayed unmatched.

This chain uses TRBV5-1 with TRBJ2-2; D not certain. The germline V gene encodes CDR1 SGHRS and CDR2 YFSETQ. The CDR3 loop spans 15 amino acids. V was clipped by 0 bases and J by 4 bases, with 10 bases between them. Written as DNA, the CDR3 is TGCGCCAGCAGCTTGGCCGCCACCCCCACCGGGGAGCTGTTTTTT. This translates into CASSLAATPTGELFF.

This clonotype was seen many times. V and J are TRBV10-3 and TRBJ1-1; 7 bases agree with TRBD1. In germline, CDR1 is ENHRY, CDR2 SYGVKD. Trimming took 2 bases from V and 1 from J; bases not matched to a gene: 4. The length of the CDR3 is 15 residues. CDR3 sequence (DNA): TGTGCCATCAGTGAGCCCGGGACAGCGAACACTGAAGCTTTCTTT. Translation gives CAISEPGTANTEAFF.

This clonotype was observed a handful of times. The chain employs TRBV29-1 and TRBJ2-1; D not certain. CDR3 length: 12 amino acids. Germline V gives CDR1 SQVTM, CDR2 ANQGSEA. Trimming left V 3 bases short and J 4 bases short, with 7 bases between. The CDR3 here is CSVDVRYNEQFF. DNA for the CDR3: TGCAGCGTTGATGTCAGATACAATGAGCAGTTCTTC.

This clonotype was seen repeatedly, ten times or more. The CDR3 loop is CATLLGGINSPLHF. CDR3 in DNA: TGTGCCACCCTCCTGGGGGGGATTAATTCACCCCTCCACTTT. J is TRBJ1-6 and V is TRBV6-1; D may be TRBD1 (5 bases). V lost 10 bases and J lost 6, with 16 bases in between. Germline values: CDR1 MNHNS, CDR2 SASEGT. The length of the CDR3 is 14 residues.

This clonotype turned up a few times. The rearrangement links TRBV20-1 to TRBJ1-1, with a tentative D call TRBD1 (6 bases). The CDR3 spans 16 residues. The V gene's germline CDR1 is DFQATT and CDR2 SNEGSKA (reference sequence). The V and J ends lost 6 bases and 1 base respectively, with 21 bases between them. CDR3 region: CSAIKHTGATNTEAFF. In nucleotides, the CDR3 is TGCAGTGCGATAAAACATACGGGGGCGACGAACACTGAAGCTTTCTTT.

There are a few counts of this clonotype. J is TRBJ1-4 and V is TRBV3-1, with D hard to call. Germline V CDR1 and CDR2: LGHDT, YNNKEL (reference sequence). V lost 3 bases, J lost 5 bases, and 7 bases lay in between. The CDR3 has 13 amino acids. The CDR3 DNA reads TGTGCCAGCAGCCACTATTCAAATGAAAAACTGTTTTTT. This sequence encodes CASSHYSNEKLFF.

This clonotype was counted many times. This sequence joins TRBV7-6 and TRBJ1-1; D gene ambiguous. Per the germline V gene, CDR1 is SGHVS and CDR2 is FNYEAQ. V lost 7 bases, J lost 5 bases, and 23 bases lay in between. CDR3 length: 16 amino acids. CDR3 amino acids: CASTAGVGSVETEAFF. In nucleotides, the CDR3 is TGTGCCAGCACCGCCGGGGTCGGGTCGGTGGAGACTGAAGCTTTCTTT.

For this clonotype: The CDR3 carries no conserved terminal phenylalanine or tryptophan, so it likely arises from a read error. The rearrangement uses TRBV14 and TRBJ1-1; 7 bases match TRBD1. The CDR3 has 17 amino acids. Germline-derived CDR1 and CDR2 are SGHDN and FVKESK. The V and J ends lost 4 bases and 0 bases, in that order; junction bases with no gene match: 11. CDR3 protein: CASSLRQGSAMNTEAFL. DNA of the CDR3: TGTGCCAGCAGCCTCCGACAGGGTTCTGCCATGAACACTGAAGCTTTCTTA.